This paragraph reports one T cell receptor (beta chain). Its cognate antigen is unknown. These data are taken from a study of T cell responses to AZD1222 COVID-19 vaccine. Study-level results: Only after the peak T cell response were repertoires sampled.

Produced via immunoSEQ multiplex PCR; TCRdb's table is partial and in-frame only. The sample shows tens of thousands of clones, under 90% of them seen only once. The germline CDR1 and CDR2 sequences are MNHEY and SVGAGI. This CDR3 has 16 residues. J gave up 5 bases and V 0 bases, and 4 bases lay outside the gene matches. The sample consisted of peripheral blood, taken on day 0 of MenACWY control vaccination. This sequence was found in an adult in good health. The chain combines TRBV6-5 with TRBJ1-1; 12 bases match TRBD1. The CDR3 here is CASSYSAGQGATEAFF. The CDR3 coding sequence is TGTGCCAGCAGTTACTCGGCGGGACAGGGGGCAACTGAAGCTTTCTTT.